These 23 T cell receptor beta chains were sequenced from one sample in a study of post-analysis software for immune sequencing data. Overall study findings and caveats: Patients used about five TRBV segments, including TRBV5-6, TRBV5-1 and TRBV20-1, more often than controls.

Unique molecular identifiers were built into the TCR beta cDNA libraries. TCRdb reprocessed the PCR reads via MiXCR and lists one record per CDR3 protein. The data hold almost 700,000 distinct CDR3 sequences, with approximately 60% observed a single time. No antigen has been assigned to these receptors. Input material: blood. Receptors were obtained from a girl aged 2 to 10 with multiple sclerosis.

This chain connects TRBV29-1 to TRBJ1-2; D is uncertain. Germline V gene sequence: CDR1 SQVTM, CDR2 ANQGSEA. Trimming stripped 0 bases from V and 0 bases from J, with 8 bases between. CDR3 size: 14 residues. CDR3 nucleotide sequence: TGCAGCGTTGAAGATCGTCCGGCTAACTATGGCTACACCTTC. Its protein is CSVEDRPANYGYTF. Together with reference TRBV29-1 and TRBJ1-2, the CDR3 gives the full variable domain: SAVISQKPSRDICQRGTSLTIQCQVDSQVTMMFWYRQQPGQSLTLIATANQGSEATYESGFVIDKFPISRPNLTFSTLTVSNMSPEDSSIYLCSVEDRPANYGYTFGSGTRLTVV.

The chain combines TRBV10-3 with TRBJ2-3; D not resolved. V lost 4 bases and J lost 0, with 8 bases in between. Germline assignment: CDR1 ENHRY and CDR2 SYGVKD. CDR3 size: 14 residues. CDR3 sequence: CAISAKASTDTQYF. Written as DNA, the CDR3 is TGTGCCATCAGTGCTAAGGCTAGCACAGATACGCAGTATTTT.

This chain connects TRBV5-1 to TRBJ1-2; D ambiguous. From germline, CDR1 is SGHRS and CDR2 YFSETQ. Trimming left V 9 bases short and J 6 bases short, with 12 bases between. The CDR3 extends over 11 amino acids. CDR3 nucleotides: TGCGCCACCCAAGGGCCGCATGGCTACACCTTC. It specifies CATQGPHGYTF.

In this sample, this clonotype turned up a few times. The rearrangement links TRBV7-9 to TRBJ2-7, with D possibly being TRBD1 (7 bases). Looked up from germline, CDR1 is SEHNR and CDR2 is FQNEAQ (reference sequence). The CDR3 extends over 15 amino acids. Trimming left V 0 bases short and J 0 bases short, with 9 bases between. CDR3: CASSLARGVSYEQYF. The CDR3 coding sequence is TGTGCCAGCAGCTTAGCCAGGGGGGTCTCCTACGAGCAGTACTTC.

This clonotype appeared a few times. For the CDR3, the DNA is TGTGCCATCAGTGTAGGGACTAGCGGGAGTACGCAGTATTTT. Encoded protein: CAISVGTSGSTQYF. This chain joins TRBV10-3 and TRBJ2-3; 14 nucleotides match TRBD2. Trimming cost V 4 bases and J 8 bases; bases outside gene matches: 2. Germline CDR1 is ENHRY and CDR2 is SYGVKD. This CDR3 has 14 amino acids.

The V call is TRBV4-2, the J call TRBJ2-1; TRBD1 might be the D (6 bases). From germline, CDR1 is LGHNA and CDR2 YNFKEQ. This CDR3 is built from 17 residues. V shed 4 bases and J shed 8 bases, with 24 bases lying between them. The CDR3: CASSLGAQLDRHHEQFF. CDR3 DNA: TGTGCCAGCAGCCTAGGTGCCCAACTCGACAGGCACCATGAGCAGTTCTTC.

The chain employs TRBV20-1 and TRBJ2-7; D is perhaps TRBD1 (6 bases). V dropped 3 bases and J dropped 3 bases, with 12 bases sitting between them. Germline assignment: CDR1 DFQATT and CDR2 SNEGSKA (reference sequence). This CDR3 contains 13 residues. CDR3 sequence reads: CSASQGQGYEQYF. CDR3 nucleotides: TGCAGTGCTAGTCAGGGACAAGGCTACGAGCAGTACTTC.

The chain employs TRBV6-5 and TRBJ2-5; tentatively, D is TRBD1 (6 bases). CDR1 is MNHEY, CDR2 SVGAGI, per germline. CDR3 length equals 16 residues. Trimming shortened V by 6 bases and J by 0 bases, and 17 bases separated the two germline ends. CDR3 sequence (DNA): TGTGCCAGCAGCCCACGGGTAGGACAGTACCAAGAGACCCAGTACTTC. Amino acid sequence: CASSPRVGQYQETQYF.

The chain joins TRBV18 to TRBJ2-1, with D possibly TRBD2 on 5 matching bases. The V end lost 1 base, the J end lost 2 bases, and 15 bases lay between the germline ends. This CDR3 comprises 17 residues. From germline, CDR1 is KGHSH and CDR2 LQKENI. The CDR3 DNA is TGTGCCAGCTCACCACTAAGGACCCCGGGAACCTACAATGAGCAGTTCTTC. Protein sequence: CASSPLRTPGTYNEQFF.

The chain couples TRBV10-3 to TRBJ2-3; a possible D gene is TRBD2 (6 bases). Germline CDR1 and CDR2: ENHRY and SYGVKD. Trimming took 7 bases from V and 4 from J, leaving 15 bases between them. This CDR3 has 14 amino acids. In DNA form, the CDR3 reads TGTGCCATCAACGGCGGGGTCTTCCCAGATACGCAGTATTTT. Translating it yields CAINGGVFPDTQYF.

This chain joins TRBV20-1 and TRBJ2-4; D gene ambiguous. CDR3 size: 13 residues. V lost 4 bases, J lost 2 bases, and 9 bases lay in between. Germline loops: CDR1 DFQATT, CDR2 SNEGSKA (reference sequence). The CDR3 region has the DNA TGCAGTGCTATGAAACAGACCAAAAACATTCAGTACTTC. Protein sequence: CSAMKQTKNIQYF.

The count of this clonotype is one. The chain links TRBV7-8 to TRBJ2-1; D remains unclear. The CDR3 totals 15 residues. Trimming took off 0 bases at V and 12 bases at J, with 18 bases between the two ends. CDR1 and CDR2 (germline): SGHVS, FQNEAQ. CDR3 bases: TGTGCCAGCAGCTTAGCGGCTTCGGGTGGTGTGGGGCAGTTCTTC. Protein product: CASSLAASGGVGQFF.

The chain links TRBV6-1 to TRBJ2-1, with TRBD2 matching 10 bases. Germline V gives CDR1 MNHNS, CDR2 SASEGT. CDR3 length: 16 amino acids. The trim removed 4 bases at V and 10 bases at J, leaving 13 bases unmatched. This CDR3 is CASSAEAGGSPGEQFF. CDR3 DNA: TGTGCCAGCAGTGCTGAAGCGGGAGGGTCTCCCGGAGAGCAGTTCTTC.

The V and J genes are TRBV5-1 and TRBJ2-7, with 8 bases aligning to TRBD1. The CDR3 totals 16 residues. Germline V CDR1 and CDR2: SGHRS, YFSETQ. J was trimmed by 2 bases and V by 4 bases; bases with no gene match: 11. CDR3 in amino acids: CASSLDPGQATYEQYF. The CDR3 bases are TGCGCCAGCAGCCTTGATCCGGGACAGGCGACCTACGAGCAGTACTTC.

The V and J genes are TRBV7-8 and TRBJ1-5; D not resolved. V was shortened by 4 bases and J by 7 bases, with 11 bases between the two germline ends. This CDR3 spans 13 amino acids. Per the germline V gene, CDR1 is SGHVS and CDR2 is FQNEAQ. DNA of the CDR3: TGTGCCAGCAGCTCCCGGCGAGACCAGCCCCAGCATTTT. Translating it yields CASSSRRDQPQHF.

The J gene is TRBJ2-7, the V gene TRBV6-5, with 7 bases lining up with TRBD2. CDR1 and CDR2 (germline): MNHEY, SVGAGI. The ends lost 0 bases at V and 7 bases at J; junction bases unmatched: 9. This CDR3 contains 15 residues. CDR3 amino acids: CASSYSMVGGDEQYF. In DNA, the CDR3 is TGTGCCAGCAGTTACTCGATGGTGGGAGGGGATGAGCAGTACTTC.

CDR3 amino acids: CASSFLQGKVGNEQFF. CDR3 bases: TGTGCCAGCAGTTTCCTACAGGGGAAGGTAGGCAATGAGCAGTTCTTC. J is TRBJ2-1 and V is TRBV6-2 or TRBV6-3, with 7 positions matching TRBD1. The V segment lost 4 bases and the J segment 6 bases; nucleotides outside the gene matches: 12. CDR1 is MNHEY, CDR2 SVGEGT, per germline. The CDR3 is 16 amino acids.

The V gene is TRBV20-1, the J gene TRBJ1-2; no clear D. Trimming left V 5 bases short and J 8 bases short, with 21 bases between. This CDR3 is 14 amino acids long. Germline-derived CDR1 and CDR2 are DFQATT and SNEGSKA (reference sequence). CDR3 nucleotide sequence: TGCAGTGCTTCCCTCTCGGGTGGATCCTCGGGCTACACCTTC. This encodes CSASLSGGSSGYTF.

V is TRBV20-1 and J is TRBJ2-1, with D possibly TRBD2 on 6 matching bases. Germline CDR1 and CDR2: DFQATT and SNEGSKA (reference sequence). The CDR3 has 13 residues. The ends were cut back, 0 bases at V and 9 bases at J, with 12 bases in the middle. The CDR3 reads CSARDPGSSEQFF. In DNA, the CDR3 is TGCAGTGCTAGAGATCCCGGGAGTAGTGAGCAGTTCTTC.

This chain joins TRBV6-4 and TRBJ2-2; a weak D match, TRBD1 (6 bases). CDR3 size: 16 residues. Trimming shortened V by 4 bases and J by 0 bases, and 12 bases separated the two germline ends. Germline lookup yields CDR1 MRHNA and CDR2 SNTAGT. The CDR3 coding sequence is TGTGCCAGCAGTGTGAGACAGGCCGCGAACACCGGGGAGCTGTTTTTT. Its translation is CASSVRQAANTGELFF.

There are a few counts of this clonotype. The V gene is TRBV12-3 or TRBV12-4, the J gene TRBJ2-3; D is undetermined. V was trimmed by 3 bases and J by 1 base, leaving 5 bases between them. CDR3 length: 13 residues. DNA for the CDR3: TGTGCCAGCAGTTTGCCAGGCACAGATACGCAGTATTTT. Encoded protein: CASSLPGTDTQYF.

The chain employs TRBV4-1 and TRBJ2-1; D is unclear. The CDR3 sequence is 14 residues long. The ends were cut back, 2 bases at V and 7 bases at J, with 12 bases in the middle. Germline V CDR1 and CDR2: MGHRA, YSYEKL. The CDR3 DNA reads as TGCGCCAGCAGCCAACCACAGAGGACGAATGAGCAGTTCTTC. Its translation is CASSQPQRTNEQFF.

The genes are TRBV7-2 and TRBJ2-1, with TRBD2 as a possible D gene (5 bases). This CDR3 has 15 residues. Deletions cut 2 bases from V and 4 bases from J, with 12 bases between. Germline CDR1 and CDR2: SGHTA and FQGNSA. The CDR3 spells CASSLTNGNYNEQFF. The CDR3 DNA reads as TGTGCCAGCAGCTTAACAAACGGGAATTACAATGAGCAGTTCTTC. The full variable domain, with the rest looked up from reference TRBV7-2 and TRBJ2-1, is GAGVSQSPSNKVTEKGKDVELRCDPISGHTALYWYRQSLGQGLEFLIYFQGNSAPDKSGLPSDRFSAERTGGSVSTLTIQRTQQEDSAVYLCASSLTNGNYNEQFFGPGTRLTVL.